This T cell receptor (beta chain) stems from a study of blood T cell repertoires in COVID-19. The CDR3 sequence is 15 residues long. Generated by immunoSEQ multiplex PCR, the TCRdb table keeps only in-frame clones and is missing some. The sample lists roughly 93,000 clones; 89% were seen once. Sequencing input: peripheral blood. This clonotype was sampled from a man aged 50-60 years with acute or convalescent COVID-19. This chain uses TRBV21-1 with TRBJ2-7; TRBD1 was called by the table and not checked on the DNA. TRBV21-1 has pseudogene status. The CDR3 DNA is TGTGCCAGCAGCCAAACGGACAGCTTCGCCTACGAGCAGTACGTC. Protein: CASSQTDSFAYEQYV.